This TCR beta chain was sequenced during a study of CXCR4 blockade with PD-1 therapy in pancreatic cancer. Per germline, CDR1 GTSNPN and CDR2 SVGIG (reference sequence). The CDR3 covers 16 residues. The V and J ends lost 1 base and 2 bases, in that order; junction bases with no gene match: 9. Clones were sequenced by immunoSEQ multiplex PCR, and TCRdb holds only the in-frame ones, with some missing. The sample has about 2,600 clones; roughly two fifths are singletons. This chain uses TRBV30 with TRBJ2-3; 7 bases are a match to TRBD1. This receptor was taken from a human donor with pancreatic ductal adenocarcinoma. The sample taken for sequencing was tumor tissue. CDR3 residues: CAWSATTGFFTDTQYF. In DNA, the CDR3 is TGTGCCTGGAGTGCCACGACAGGGTTCTTCACAGATACGCAGTATTTT.